A single sample gave rise to the 10 T cell receptor beta chains below, sequenced in a study of CD8 T cells in ankylosing spondylitis. Whole-study findings and limits: Apparently characteristic of ankylosing spondylitis blood was a TCR beta motif (eight highly homologous variants).

Their cognate antigens are unknown. Each CDR3 protein is one row after TCRdb ran MiXCR on the 5' RACE reads. The profile shows roughly 490,000 distinct CDR3 sequences, about 5.4% of them singletons. The sample taken for sequencing was blood, either unsorted or a sorted T cell fraction (not recorded which). These receptors all come from a male donor with ankylosing spondylitis.

This clonotype was observed many times. This chain joins TRBV7-2 and TRBJ2-6; D may be TRBD2 (5 bases). This CDR3 comprises 16 residues. Germline CDR1 SGHTA, CDR2 FQGNSA. V gave up 2 bases and J gave up 2 bases, with 10 bases separating them. The DNA for the CDR3 is TGTGCCAGCAGCTTACGATCGGGGACTGGGGCCAACGTCCTGACTTTC. Translated, it gives CASSLRSGTGANVLTF.

This clonotype was seen a handful of times. This sequence joins TRBV7-8 and TRBJ1-5; D not resolved. The germline gives CDR1 SGHVS, CDR2 FQNEAQ. The CDR3 covers 13 residues. The V end lost 6 bases, the J end lost 6 bases, and 12 bases lay between the germline ends. CDR3 residues: CASSQSRVQPQHF. The CDR3 bases are TGTGCCAGCAGTCAAAGCCGGGTTCAGCCCCAGCATTTT.

This clonotype was detected only a few times. The chain uses TRBV20-1 and TRBJ2-1; D is unclear. The CDR3 length is 13 residues. V lost 1 base and J lost 6, with 10 bases in between. Germline values: CDR1 DFQATT, CDR2 SNEGSKA (reference sequence). The DNA of the CDR3 is TGCAGTGCTAGAGGGACCCCGGCCAATGAGCAGTTCTTC. It is translated as CSARGTPANEQFF.

This clonotype was seen only a few times. J is TRBJ2-3 and V is TRBV11-2; 7 bases map to TRBD2. This CDR3 spans 16 amino acids. The V gene's germline CDR1 is SGHAT and CDR2 FQNNGV. V was pared by 1 base and J by 11 bases, with 15 bases of the junction left unmatched. The CDR3 protein is CASSLGWREPPGKQYF. In DNA form, the CDR3 reads TGTGCCAGCAGCTTAGGGTGGCGGGAGCCGCCTGGTAAGCAGTATTTT.

This clonotype has just a few counts. This sequence joins TRBV3-1 and TRBJ2-7; 9 positions match TRBD1. The length of the CDR3 is 15 residues. The trim removed 4 bases at V and 3 bases at J, leaving 7 bases unmatched. CDR1 is LGHDT and CDR2 is YNNKEL in the germline V gene (reference sequence). Written as DNA, the CDR3 is TGTGCCAGCAGCCTGCATCCGGGACAGGGCTACGAGCAGTACTTC. The encoded protein is CASSLHPGQGYEQYF.

This clonotype came up many times. This sequence joins TRBV29-1 and TRBJ1-1; no firm D call. The CDR3 runs to 10 residues. Germline V gene lookup returns CDR1 SQVTM and CDR2 ANQGSEA. The ends were cut back, 5 bases at V and 8 bases at J, with 9 bases in the middle. CDR3 sequence: CSVFSTEAFF. The CDR3 nucleotides read TGCAGCGTTTTCTCGACCGAAGCTTTCTTT.

This chain joins TRBV2 and TRBJ1-5, with D maybe TRBD1 (6 bases). V lost 4 bases and J lost 6, with 22 bases in between. Germline V lookup: CDR1 SNHLY, CDR2 FYNNEI. This CDR3 has 17 amino acids. This CDR3 is CASSGLRGVSLGQPQHF. The DNA for the CDR3 is TGTGCCAGCAGTGGCCTCAGGGGCGTAAGCTTAGGTCAGCCCCAGCATTTT.

This clonotype was counted at least ten times. The chain employs TRBV7-3 and TRBJ2-7, with a possible D match to TRBD2 (5 bases). Germline loops: CDR1 SGHTA, CDR2 FQGTGA. V lost 3 bases, J lost 4 bases, and 13 bases lay in between. The CDR3 loop spans 14 amino acids. CDR3: CASSFNRGPYEQYF. CDR3 nucleotides: TGTGCCAGCAGCTTCAACCGAGGGCCGTACGAGCAGTACTTC. The full variable domain, completed using reference TRBV7-3 and TRBJ2-7, is GAGVSQTPSNKVTEKGKYVELRCDPISGHTALYWYRQSLGQGPEFLIYFQGTGAADDSGLPNDRFFAVRPEGSVSTLKIQRTERGDSAVYLCASSFNRGPYEQYFGPGTRLTVT.

This clonotype has ten or more counts. V and J are TRBV10-3 and TRBJ1-6, with TRBD1 matching over 9 bases. The CDR3 loop spans 15 amino acids. The V and J ends lost 10 bases and 5 bases, in that order; junction bases with no gene match: 9. Germline-derived CDR1 and CDR2 are ENHRY and SYGVKD. The CDR3 spells CATTGGTPNNSPLHF. CDR3 bases: TGTGCCACCACAGGGGGCACTCCAAATAATTCACCCCTCCACTTT.

This clonotype was seen repeatedly, ten times or more. This sequence joins TRBV25-1 and TRBJ2-3, with 7 bases aligning to TRBD1. This CDR3 spans 13 amino acids. V was clipped by 6 bases and J by 6 bases; unmatched bases: 6. In germline, CDR1 is MGHDK, CDR2 SYGVNS. CDR3 nucleotide sequence: TGTGCCAGCAGCGTGACAGGGAAGGATACGCAGTATTTT. Protein product: CASSVTGKDTQYF. The entire variable domain, with the rest obtained from reference TRBV25-1 and TRBJ2-3, is as follows: EADIYQTPRYLVIGTGKKITLECSQTMGHDKMYWYQQDPGMELHLIHYSYGVNSTEKGDLSSESTVSRIRTEHFPLTLESARPSHTSQYLCASSVTGKDTQYFGPGTRLTVL.